The 17 T cell receptor beta chains in this list originate from one sample, sequenced in a study of shared clonotypes between healthy human individuals. The data were produced by immunoSEQ multiplex PCR, yet TCRdb's version contains in-frame clones alone and is incomplete. The table has around 1.9 million clones, around 93% seen once. Cells designated naive CD8 were CD45RO-negative and were positively selected for CCR7, with terminally differentiated effector memory CD45RA+ cells excluded. Sequenced: naive CD8+ T cells from PBMCs. The receptors originated from a man younger than 35 in good health. Some clones in this sample may be carry-over from other donors' samples.

This chain links TRBV28 with TRBJ2-7; the match to TRBD1 covers 9 bases. From germline, CDR1 is MDHEN and CDR2 SYDVKM. This CDR3 comprises 13 residues. Trimming took 4 bases from V and 5 from J; bases not matched to a gene: 3. The CDR3 coding sequence is TGTGCCAGCAGTTGGGACAGGGTGGACGAGCAGTACTTC. Residues: CASSWDRVDEQYF.

This clone has just one count. The chain is built from TRBV25-1 and TRBJ2-5; D could derive from TRBD1 or TRBD2 (5 bases each). Germline CDR1 MGHDK, CDR2 SYGVNS. V lost 0 bases and J 5 bases, leaving 13 bases between the germline ends. This CDR3 has 15 residues. The CDR3 nucleotides read TGTGCCAGCAGTGAATATGAGGGGAATGGGGAGACCCAGTACTTC. Its translation is CASSEYEGNGETQYF.

V gene TRBV5-4 combines with J gene TRBJ2-5, with D possibly TRBD2 on 5 matching bases. The DNA end is more similar to TRBJ2-7, so the J call may be wrong. The CDR3 is 13 residues long. Germline CDR1 SGHNT, CDR2 YYREEE (reference sequence). For the CDR3, the DNA is TGTGCCAGCAGCATCACGGGGTTTAACGAGCAGTACTTC. Residues: CASSITGFNEQYF.

Only one count was recorded for this clone. The gene calls are TRBV11-2 and TRBJ1-6, with D perhaps TRBD1 (5 bases). The CDR3 is made up of 12 amino acids. Trimming left V 0 bases short and J 14 bases short, with 8 bases between. In germline, CDR1 is SGHAT, CDR2 FQNNGV. The CDR3 protein is CASSLDPDTLHF. CDR3 sequence (DNA): TGTGCCAGCAGCTTAGATCCGGACACCCTCCACTTT. Using reference TRBV11-2 and TRBJ1-6 for the parts outside the CDR3, the full variable domain is EAGVAQSPRYKIIEKRQSVAFWCNPISGHATLYWYQQILGQGPKLLIQFQNNGVVDDSQLPKDRFSAERLKGVDSTLKIQPAKLEDSAVYLCASSLDPDTLHFGNGTRLTVT.

CDR3 protein: CASSSTGSDYNEQFF. DNA of the CDR3: TGTGCCAGCAGCTCAACCGGGTCGGATTACAATGAGCAGTTCTTC. The genes are TRBV7-3 and TRBJ2-1, with unresolved D. Germline V lookup: CDR1 SGHTA, CDR2 FQGTGA. Trimming cost V 4 bases and J 4 bases, with 14 bases left between them. The CDR3 loop spans 15 amino acids. Variable domain in full (rest from reference TRBV7-3 and TRBJ2-1): GAGVSQTPSNKVTEKGKYVELRCDPISGHTALYWYRQSLGQGPEFLIYFQGTGAADDSGLPNDRFFAVRPEGSVSTLKIQRTERGDSAVYLCASSSTGSDYNEQFFGPGTRLTVL.

The genes are TRBV28 and TRBJ1-1; D unclear. Per the germline V gene, CDR1 is MDHEN and CDR2 is SYDVKM. The CDR3 covers 18 residues. Trimming took 3 bases from V and 2 from J, leaving 22 bases between them. CDR3 nucleotide sequence: TGTGCCAGCAGTTTCCACCCTGGGAGGACGGGAGCCAACACTGAAGCTTTCTTT. This translates into CASSFHPGRTGANTEAFF. The full variable domain, its missing parts supplied by reference TRBV28 and TRBJ1-1, is DVKVTQSSRYLVKRTGEKVFLECVQDMDHENMFWYRQDPGLGLRLIYFSYDVKMKEKGDIPEGYSVSREKKERFSLILESASTNQTSMYLCASSFHPGRTGANTEAFFGQGTRLTVV.

Details on this clone: Other DNA variants within this sample encode the same CDR3. The genes are TRBV7-9 and TRBJ2-7, with D hard to call. V was pared by 1 base and J by 2 bases, with 6 bases between. The CDR3 spans 13 residues. The germline V gene encodes CDR1 SEHNR and CDR2 FQNEAQ (reference sequence). The CDR3 here is CASSLVGAYEQYF. CDR3 DNA: TGTGCCAGCAGCTTAGTAGGAGCCTACGAGCAGTACTTC. Combining the CDR3 with reference TRBV7-9 and TRBJ2-7 gives the whole variable domain DTGVSQNPRHKITKRGQNVTFRCDPISEHNRLYWYRQTLGQGPEFLTYFQNEAQLEKSRLLSDRFSAERPKGSFSTLEIQRTEQGDSAMYLCASSLVGAYEQYFGPGTRLTVT.

J is TRBJ2-1 and V is TRBV27; 7 bases are shared with TRBD2. The length of the CDR3 is 15 residues. Germline V gene data show CDR1 as MNHEY and CDR2 as SMNVEV (reference sequence). The V and J ends lost 8 bases and 6 bases, in that order; junction bases with no gene match: 13. The CDR3: CASSWGLSSPNEQFF. CDR3 coding DNA: TGTGCCAGCTCTTGGGGACTATCCTCCCCCAATGAGCAGTTCTTC.

Written as DNA, the CDR3 is TGCGCCAGCAGCCAAGATCGGACAGTCTCTGGAAACACCATATATTTT. This gives the protein CASSQDRTVSGNTIYF. The V call is TRBV4-3, the J call TRBJ1-3; TRBD1 is a possible D gene (6 bases). CDR1 and CDR2 (germline): LGHNA, YSLEER. Trimming took off 0 bases at V and 0 bases at J, with 9 bases between the two ends. This CDR3 has 16 amino acids.

The gene calls are TRBV10-2 and TRBJ2-6; possible D gene TRBD2, 5 bases. CDR1 and CDR2 from the germline V gene are WSHSY and SAAADI. Trimming cost V 3 bases and J 0 bases, with 6 bases left between them. The CDR3 consists of 15 residues. CDR3 in amino acids: CASSEAASGANVLTF. For the CDR3, the DNA is TGCGCCAGCAGTGAAGCGGCCTCTGGGGCCAACGTCCTGACTTTC.

This clone appeared once. The J gene is TRBJ2-7, the V gene TRBV5-1; TRBD2 agrees at 9 bases. Germline V gives CDR1 SGHRS, CDR2 YFSETQ. The CDR3 contains 14 residues. V was clipped by 3 bases and J by 5 bases; unmatched bases: 6. Here the CDR3 reads CASSSLAGRNEQYF. CDR3 DNA: TGCGCCAGCAGCTCCCTAGCGGGAAGGAACGAGCAGTACTTC.

The chain employs TRBV7-2 and TRBJ2-7; 8 bases are a match to TRBD2. The CDR3 extends over 17 amino acids. The germline gives CDR1 SGHTA, CDR2 FQGNSA. V gave up 0 bases and J gave up 3 bases; unmatched junction bases: 10. The CDR3 DNA reads TGTGCCAGCAGCTTAGCGAAGCGGACTAGCAGGCACTACGAGCAGTACTTC. The encoded protein is CASSLAKRTSRHYEQYF. The entire variable domain, with the rest obtained from reference TRBV7-2 and TRBJ2-7, is as follows: GAGVSQSPSNKVTEKGKDVELRCDPISGHTALYWYRQSLGQGLEFLIYFQGNSAPDKSGLPSDRFSAERTGGSVSTLTIQRTQQEDSAVYLCASSLAKRTSRHYEQYFGPGTRLTVT.

This clone was seen once. The rearrangement uses TRBV4-1 and TRBJ2-3, with TRBD2 matching over 7 bases. This CDR3 comprises 15 residues. J gave up 6 bases and V 1 base, and 7 bases lay outside the gene matches. Germline CDR1 MGHRA, CDR2 YSYEKL. The CDR3 region is CASSQGGLVGDTQYF. In DNA form, the CDR3 reads TGCGCCAGCAGCCAAGGCGGACTAGTAGGGGATACGCAGTATTTT.

Of note for this clone: Distinct nucleotide sequences in the sample also encode this CDR3. This CDR3 reads CASSATGYNEQFF. DNA of the CDR3: TGTGCCAGCAGCGCGACAGGGTACAATGAGCAGTTCTTC. This chain joins TRBV9 and TRBJ2-1; 7 bases match TRBD1. The CDR3 is made up of 13 amino acids. The germline CDR1 and CDR2 sequences are SGDLS and YYNGEE. J was trimmed by 4 bases and V by 3 bases; bases with no gene match: 1.

The V and J genes are TRBV10-3 and TRBJ2-7; 10 bases are a match to TRBD1. CDR3 length equals 18 residues. CDR1 is ENHRY and CDR2 is SYGVKD in the germline V gene. Trimming removed 2 bases from V and 4 bases from J; junction bases left unmatched: 14. The CDR3 loop is CAISELLIGQGDRYEQYF. In nucleotides, the CDR3 is TGTGCCATCAGTGAGCTCTTAATTGGACAGGGGGATCGGTACGAGCAGTACTTC.

This chain links TRBV15 with TRBJ1-5; D is possibly TRBD1 (6 bases). Between the trimmed V and J ends, which lost 6 bases and 1 base, there was a span of 19 bases. Germline V CDR1 and CDR2: LNHNV, YYDKDF (reference sequence). This CDR3 is 17 amino acids long. CDR3 sequence reads: CATRSTQGIVSNQPQHF. In DNA form, the CDR3 reads TGTGCCACCAGGTCTACACAGGGTATTGTAAGCAATCAGCCCCAGCATTTT.

V usage is TRBV27 and J usage is TRBJ2-7, with 7 bases fitting TRBD2. In germline, CDR1 is MNHEY, CDR2 SMNVEV (reference sequence). CDR3 length equals 15 residues. V was pared by 5 bases and J by 5 bases, with 12 bases of the junction left unmatched. This chain's CDR3 is CASSPRRGSPDEQYF. The CDR3 DNA reads TGTGCCAGCAGTCCCAGGCGCGGGAGTCCAGACGAGCAGTACTTC.